This record covers a single T cell receptor beta chain. What it binds is unknown. These data belong to a study of T cells after posttransplantation cyclophosphamide. Study outcomes and limitations: Recipient CMV seropositivity and CMV reactivation strongly tracked TRB clonality. Later post-transplant blood repertoires were often dominated by donor CD8+ memory clones. Skin or GI-infiltrating T cells shared few TRB sequences with blood.

The CDR3 contains 14 residues. Germline CDR1 is MNHEY and CDR2 is SVGAGI. The V end was cut by 5 bases, the J end by 5 bases, with 15 bases between. This table comes from immunoSEQ multiplex PCR, and its TCRdb copy is limited to in-frame clones, with some not included. The sample includes around 37,000 clones, 78% of them seen just once. Busulfan-fludarabine conditioning, marrow transplant, and cyclophosphamide on days +3 and +4 were administered. The receptor was isolated from a female patient aged 40-50 years who received an allogeneic stem cell transplant from a related donor, was CMV-positive, and had no GVHD. Some of these T cells may belong to the graft donor. The chain is built from TRBV6-5 and TRBJ1-1; D not resolved. The sample consisted of CD4+ T cells sorted from blood, taken 1903 days after a stem cell transplant with posttransplant cyclophosphamide. In DNA, the CDR3 is TGTGCCAGCAGTATCTTGGGGAGCCGGACTGAAGCTTTCTTT. It is translated as CASSILGSRTEAFF.